This TCR beta chain was identified in a study of CD8+ T cells in alopecia areata listed by TCRdb under 2018. For context, the study as a whole: Treated patients were enrolled in an open-label pilot trial of oral tofacitinib, 5 to 10 mg twice daily, for moderate-to-severe alopecia areata. Scalp clonality was compared among normal scalp (n=4), patchy alopecia areata scalp (n=8), and alopecia totalis/universalis scalp (n=8). TCRbeta CDR3 regions were amplified by immunoSEQ multiplex PCR using 35 Vbeta forward and 13 Jbeta reverse primers. In humans, TCRbeta sequencing was performed on scalp tissue and on sorted CD4+ and CD8+ peripheral blood T cells from healthy controls and from patients with patchy or totalis/universalis alopecia areata. Biopsies were taken from tofacitinib-treated patients at baseline and at 4 and 24 weeks of treatment, and a later scalp biopsy was taken in several of the tofacitinib-treated patients. RNA was obtained with the PAXgene miRNA kit for fixed scalp, the miRNeasy kit for PBMCs, and the RNeasy kit for mouse skin. High-throughput TCRbeta sequencing was used to examine T cell clonal expansion in alopecia areata in both the C3H/HeJ mouse model and human patients. Patients received tofacitinib for 6 to 18 months and were then followed off drug for 6 months to check for delayed response and recurrence.

From a lookup of the germline V gene, CDR1 and CDR2 are SGHTA and FQGNSA. Counted from cysteine to phenylalanine, this CDR3 has 15 amino acids. The read is trimmed to its CDR3 DNA, 45 bases read in frame from base 1. The study at large found these results: Lesional scalp, especially in alopecia totalis/universalis, showed higher clonality and more expanded CD8+ clones than normal scalp, suggesting antigenic drive. Compared with mice, TCR sequences shared between patients were less clear, possibly partly because of HLA diversity across the patient population. Unlike mouse skin, which is dominated by gammadelta T cells, normal human skin has resident alphabeta T cells that are also sequenced, and this complicates analysis of the scalp TCR repertoire.

The library was made by the immunoSEQ multiplex PCR assay. RNA was extracted from all samples and reverse transcribed into cDNA, which served as template for TCR sequencing. First-strand cDNA was synthesized with SuperScript III using a 2:1 mix of oligo-dT and random hexamers. A synthetic immune receptor repertoire was used to assess amplification bias, and residual bias was removed computationally. On the authors' methods: Raw reads were preprocessed for error removal, and CDR3 was defined according to IMGT conventions as running from the conserved cysteine to phenylalanine. Clonality was computed by normalizing Shannon entropy by log2 of the number of productive unique TCRs and subtracting the result from 1. CD4 or CD8 identity of scalp clones was inferred by cross-referencing scalp TCRbeta sequences with sorted blood CD4 and CD8 repertoires. TCRdb carries this immuneACCESS record with in-frame sequences only. Its versions omit some clonotypes, under half of them owing to an unresolved V gene in the studies checked, with the rest unexplained. From that table come the V and J calls and clone size; the DNA was used to work out D and trimming. In this sample the table shows about 97,000 clones, roughly 41% of which occur a single time. The leading ten clones occupy approximately 1.4% of the sample.

This clone occurred a few times. Its antigen specificity is not known. Compared with germline, one end of the junction differs, possibly owing to a read error. From alopecia areata patients, peripheral blood was collected along with lesional scalp punch biopsies. PBMCs were isolated by density centrifugation and stained for CD3, CD4 and CD8, and CD4+ and CD8+ T cells were sorted on a FACSAria. The sequencing sample was made of CD4+ T cells sorted from blood. The chain joins TRBV7-2 to TRBJ1-5, and 8 junction bases match TRBD1. The sequence was obtained from a human donor with alopecia areata. The CDR3 corresponds to CASSQPGQGNQPQHF. The nucleotide sequence reads as follows: TGTGCCAGCAGCCAACCCGGACAGGGCAACCAGCCCCAGCATTTT.